The next 19 T cell receptor beta chains were all read from a single sample in a study of early T cells in non-severe SARS-CoV-2 infection. In TCRdb, the 5' RACE reads were re-called with MiXCR into one record per CDR3 protein. The data show tens of thousands of distinct CDR3 sequences, around 6.6% seen once. The sample consisted of whole blood. These TCRs come from an adult who was a healthcare worker with PCR-confirmed SARS-CoV-2 infection or an uninfected control (not recorded which).

The sample holds many counts of this clonotype. The J gene is TRBJ1-2, the V gene TRBV20-1; 8 nucleotides line up with TRBD1. CDR1 and CDR2 (germline): DFQATT, SNEGSKA (reference sequence). The V segment lost 6 bases and the J segment 4 bases; nucleotides outside the gene matches: 7. CDR3 size: 13 residues. The CDR3 sequence: CSAWTGTGYGYTF. In DNA, the CDR3 is TGCAGTGCCTGGACAGGGACCGGCTATGGCTACACCTTC.

This clonotype was detected ten times or more. The chain links TRBV9 to TRBJ1-1; 7 bases are shared with TRBD1. V shed 2 bases and J 1 base; nucleotides not matched to a gene: 2. Per the germline V gene, CDR1 is SGDLS and CDR2 is YYNGEE. The CDR3 is 14 amino acids. CDR3 nucleotide sequence: TGTGCCAGCAGCGTGGACAGGTGGAACACTGAAGCTTTCTTT. This codes for CASSVDRWNTEAFF.

This clonotype showed up many times. The chain recombines TRBV7-9 with TRBJ1-6; D may be TRBD1 (5 bases). This CDR3 has 14 residues. The V and J ends lost 2 bases and 10 bases respectively, with 12 bases between them. Germline assignment: CDR1 SEHNR and CDR2 FQNEAQ (reference sequence). The CDR3 DNA reads TGTGCCAGCAGCTTAAGCGGGGGTGGATCACCCCTCCACTTT. This encodes CASSLSGGGSPLHF.

The chain links TRBV28 to TRBJ2-1; 8 positions agree with TRBD2. The CDR3 runs to 15 residues. The germline CDR1 and CDR2 sequences are MDHEN and SYDVKM. Trimming cost V 2 bases and J 3 bases; bases outside gene matches: 3. The CDR3 reads CASSLMLAGYNEQFF. The CDR3, as DNA: TGTGCCAGCAGTTTAATGCTAGCGGGCTACAATGAGCAGTTCTTC. Complete variable domain (other parts from reference TRBV28 and TRBJ2-1): DVKVTQSSRYLVKRTGEKVFLECVQDMDHENMFWYRQDPGLGLRLIYFSYDVKMKEKGDIPEGYSVSREKKERFSLILESASTNQTSMYLCASSLMLAGYNEQFFGPGTRLTVL.

This clonotype has ten or more counts. The chain recombines TRBV6-5 with TRBJ2-2; tentatively, D is TRBD2 (6 bases). The V gene lost 8 bases and the J gene lost 0 bases, with 10 bases spanning the gap. This CDR3 contains 14 residues. Germline CDR1 reads MNHEY; CDR2 reads SVGAGI. The CDR3 nucleotides are TGTGCCAGCCGACGGGAGACGAACACCGGGGAGCTGTTTTTT. Its translation is CASRRETNTGELFF.

This clonotype was picked up many times. The rearrangement uses TRBV11-2 and TRBJ1-2; D is undetermined. This CDR3 comprises 15 residues. V shed 4 bases and J shed 1 base, with 13 bases lying between them. Germline assignment: CDR1 SGHAT and CDR2 FQNNGV. The DNA of the CDR3 is TGTGCCAGCAGCTCGGGCCTTGGGGTTAACTATGGCTACACCTTC. It codes for CASSSGLGVNYGYTF. Looking up the rest from reference TRBV11-2 and TRBJ1-2 gives the full variable domain: EAGVAQSPRYKIIEKRQSVAFWCNPISGHATLYWYQQILGQGPKLLIQFQNNGVVDDSQLPKDRFSAERLKGVDSTLKIQPAKLEDSAVYLCASSSGLGVNYGYTFGSGTRLTVV.

This clonotype was counted ten times or more. The chain employs TRBV12-3 or TRBV12-4 and TRBJ2-2; 10 bases fit TRBD1. The CDR3 has 14 amino acids. V lost 4 bases and J lost 4; bases outside the gene matches: 0. Here the CDR3 DNA reads TGTGCCAGCAGTTGGACAGGGGGCACCGGGGAGCTGTTTTTT. Protein: CASSWTGGTGELFF.

This clonotype was seen at least ten times. The chain combines TRBV29-1 with TRBJ2-7; the D is unclear. There are 11 residues in the CDR3. V was pared by 4 bases and J by 10 bases, with 14 bases between. Germline CDR1 and CDR2: SQVTM and ANQGSEA. Written as DNA, the CDR3 is TGCAGCGTTGCCCAGCAGGCGATTCAGTACTTC. As protein: CSVAQQAIQYF.

The V call is TRBV4-3, the J call TRBJ1-1; D is undetermined. Trimming removed 0 bases at V and 1 base at J, with 6 bases between. The germline CDR1 and CDR2 sequences are LGHNA and YSLEER. This CDR3 is 14 amino acids long. CDR3 DNA sequence: TGCGCCAGCAGCCAAGAAATCCGGAACACTGAAGCTTTCTTT. It translates to CASSQEIRNTEAFF.

The sample holds many counts of this clonotype. V gene TRBV5-1 combines with J gene TRBJ2-7; 7 bases line up with TRBD1. J gave up 0 bases and V 0 bases, and 9 bases lay outside the gene matches. The CDR3 runs 17 residues. Germline V lookup: CDR1 SGHRS, CDR2 YFSETQ. CDR3 coding DNA: TGCGCCAGCAGCTTGGCCCTCTCGAGACAGGGCTCCTACGAGCAGTACTTC. Amino acid sequence: CASSLALSRQGSYEQYF.

This clonotype was observed at least ten times. V and J are TRBV12-3 or TRBV12-4 and TRBJ2-7; D is unclear. The CDR3 has 13 amino acids. Trimming shortened V by 7 bases and J by 5 bases, and 15 bases separated the two germline ends. The CDR3 reads CASTLGKADEQYF. The CDR3 bases are TGTGCCAGCACCCTGGGTAAGGCTGACGAGCAGTACTTC.

This clonotype is judged medium-sized. The V gene is TRBV15, the J gene TRBJ2-3; D might be TRBD1 or TRBD2, each matching 6 bases. This CDR3 has 15 amino acids. V was clipped by 3 bases and J by 1 base, with 11 bases between them. Looked up from germline, CDR1 is LNHNV and CDR2 is YYDKDF (reference sequence). The CDR3: CATSRPGEGTDTQYF. The CDR3 nucleotides are TGTGCCACCAGCAGGCCAGGGGAGGGCACAGATACGCAGTATTTT.

The sample holds many counts of this clonotype. The rearrangement joins TRBV6-5 to TRBJ2-7, with 11 bases identical to TRBD2. J gave up 3 bases and V 6 bases, and 4 bases lay outside the gene matches. Germline V CDR1 and CDR2: MNHEY, SVGAGI. The CDR3 extends over 14 amino acids. As DNA, the CDR3 is TGTGCCAGCAGGGATAGCGGGAGGGGCTACGAGCAGTACTTC. It translates to CASRDSGRGYEQYF.

This chain connects TRBV7-2 to TRBJ1-3, with D perhaps matching TRBD1 (5 bases). V lost 2 bases to trimming and J lost 4 bases, with 12 bases between them. Germline V gene lookup returns CDR1 SGHTA and CDR2 FQGNSA. The CDR3 covers 15 residues. CDR3 nucleotides: TGTGCCAGCAGCTTATCCGGGGGAGTAGGAAACACCATATATTTT. This codes for CASSLSGGVGNTIYF.

This sequence joins TRBV20-1 and TRBJ2-5; D is possibly TRBD1 (5 bases). The CDR3 covers 16 residues. The V end was cut by 5 bases, the J end by 1 base, with 20 bases between. Germline V CDR1 and CDR2: DFQATT, SNEGSKA (reference sequence). CDR3 nucleotide sequence: TGCAGTGCTGAACTGCAGGGAACTTATCCCCAAGAGACCCAGTACTTC. Translating it yields CSAELQGTYPQETQYF.

The sample holds many counts of this clonotype. V and J are TRBV12-3 or TRBV12-4 and TRBJ1-3; the match to TRBD1 covers 10 bases. J lost 0 bases, V lost 8 bases, and 19 bases had no gene match. This CDR3 contains 20 residues. The chain's CDR3 is CASLTLLPDRGSLSGNTIYF. CDR3 nucleotides: TGTGCCAGCCTGACTTTACTACCGGACAGGGGGTCTCTCTCTGGAAACACCATATATTTT.

This clonotype was found a few times. The rearrangement uses TRBV6-5 and TRBJ2-3, with 8 bases aligning to TRBD2. V shed 6 bases and J 0 bases; nucleotides not matched to a gene: 14. CDR1 is MNHEY, CDR2 SVGAGI, per germline. The CDR3 runs to 18 residues. The CDR3 DNA sequence: TGTGCCAGCAGCAACTCCTATAGCGGGAACCCTAGCACAGATACGCAGTATTTT. Amino acids: CASSNSYSGNPSTDTQYF.

V usage is TRBV5-1 and J usage is TRBJ1-4; D gene unclear. This CDR3 has 14 residues. The germline V gene encodes CDR1 SGHRS and CDR2 YFSETQ. Between the trimmed V and J ends, which lost 5 bases and 2 bases, there was a span of 10 bases. The CDR3 DNA follows: TGCGCCAGCAGAGAAGGTTTGACTAATGAAAAACTGTTTTTT. This codes for CASREGLTNEKLFF.

This clonotype is medium-sized (0.01 to 0.1%). The rearrangement links TRBV20-1 to TRBJ2-5; D possibly corresponds to TRBD1 (5 bases). Germline CDR1 and CDR2: DFQATT and SNEGSKA (reference sequence). V was trimmed by 7 bases and J by 0 bases, leaving 9 bases between them. This CDR3 has 12 residues. This CDR3 reads CSVRQNQETQYF. CDR3 coding DNA: TGCAGTGTGAGACAGAACCAAGAGACCCAGTACTTC.